These T cell receptor beta chains were read from a single sample in a study of cytomegalovirus exposure and HLA in healthy donors. Sequencing was performed with immunoSEQ multiplex PCR; in TCRdb, only in-frame clones are kept and a portion is missing. The sample includes some 140,000 clones, around 72% seen only once; the top ten take about 1.2%. Sequencing was carried out using PBMCs. Receptors originate from a woman aged 40 to 49 in good health and CMV-seronegative. CDR3s include the opening cysteine and the closing phenylalanine or tryptophan. The order of the fields is V gene, D gene, J gene, clone size, CDR3 DNA, CDR3 protein. The D gene is left open where the match is weak. The size entry is marked missing in some rows and otherwise reads once, few, many or a size class.

TRBV4-1	-	TRBJ2-3	-	TGCGCCAGCAGCCCGCGGGACAGTCAAGGGTTCGGCACAGATACGCAGTATTTT	CASSPRDSQGFGTDTQYF
TRBV25-1	-	TRBJ2-3	-	TGTGCCAGCAGTGGCCATAGCGGACAAACAGATACGCAGTATTTT	CASSGHSGQTDTQYF
TRBV19	-	TRBJ1-3	-	TGTGCCAGTTCGGACAGAGGGAGGGATAACACCATATATTTT	CASSDRGRDNTIYF
TRBV7-9	-	TRBJ2-2	-	TGTGCCAGCAGCTTAGGTAGCAGGGCGAGGAGAGACGGGGAGCTGTTTTTT	CASSLGSRARRDGELFF
TRBV7-9	-	TRBJ2-1	-	TGTGCCAGCAGCTTGGTGGGCCGTGATGAGCAGTTCTTC	CASSLVGRDEQFF
TRBV6-5	-	TRBJ2-1	-	TGTGCCAGCAGCTTACAGAGAAGCTCCTACAATGAGCAGTTCTTC	CASSLQRSSYNEQFF
TRBV10-3	-	TRBJ1-1	few	TGTGCCATCAGAGGACAGTCAAACACTGAAGCTTTCTTT	CAIRGQSNTEAFF
TRBV2	-	TRBJ1-3	-	TGTGCCAGCAGTGAAGCCTACTACGAGGGAAACACCATATATTTT	CASSEAYYEGNTIYF
TRBV4-2	-	TRBJ1-4	-	TGTGCCAGCAGCCAGGACATTACAACTAATGAAAAACTGTTTTTT	CASSQDITTNEKLFF
TRBV9	TRBD1	TRBJ1-2	-	TGTGCCAGCACCCGACAGGGGGCAAACTATGGCTACACCTTC	CASTRQGANYGYTF
TRBV28	TRBD2	TRBJ2-1	-	TGTGCCAGCAGTTTGGGCGGGAGCTCCTACAATGAGCAGTTCTTC	CASSLGGSSYNEQFF
TRBV5-5	TRBD2	TRBJ2-2	-	TGTGCCAGCAGCTGGGGCCGGAGACTAGCGACGAACACCGGGGAGCTGTTTTTT	CASSWGRRLATNTGELFF
TRBV11-3	-	TRBJ1-1	-	TGTGCCAGCAGCCCGCGGGGAGACACTGAAGCTTTCTTT	CASSPRGDTEAFF
TRBV5-1	TRBD1	TRBJ2-3	-	TGCGCCAGCGTGGGACAGGGGACCGGCACAGATACGCAGTATTTT	CASVGQGTGTDTQYF
TRBV4-1	TRBD1	TRBJ1-1	few	TGCGCCAGCAGCCAACCCACAGGGGGCCTGAACACTGAAGCTTTCTTT	CASSQPTGGLNTEAFF
TRBV7-6	-	TRBJ2-7	-	TGTGCCAGCAGCTTATCAGGGGCCGAGCAGTACTTC	CASSLSGAEQYF
TRBV19	TRBD1	TRBJ1-2	once	TGTGCCAGTAGTGCCGACAGGGGGGCGGGCGGCTACACCTTC	CASSADRGAGGYTF
TRBV11-3	TRBD1	TRBJ2-1	-	TGTGCCAGCAGCTTTAGACAGGGAGCCTCGGGTGAGCAGTTCTTC	CASSFRQGASGEQFF
TRBV4-1	TRBD1	TRBJ2-1	-	TGCGCCAGCAGCCGTCTGACAGGGGTTGAGCAGTTCTTC	CASSRLTGVEQFF
TRBV7-9	-	TRBJ2-2	once	TGTTCCAGCAGCTTAGGGGGTCACAGGTGGGGGGCCGGGGAGCTGTTTTTT	CSSSLGGHRWGAGELFF
TRBV5-1	-	TRBJ1-1	-	TGCGCCAGCAGCCCCAACGGAGGGAACACTGAAGCTTTCTTT	CASSPNGGNTEAFF
TRBV2	TRBD2	TRBJ2-1	few	TGTGCCAGCCACAGGACTAGCGGGGACAATGAGCAGTTCTTC	CASHRTSGDNEQFF
TRBV5-1	-	TRBJ2-2	-	TGCGCCAGCAGCTTGGGTGTCAGTACGAACACCGGGGAGCTGTTTTTT	CASSLGVSTNTGELFF
TRBV2	-	TRBJ1-2	-	TGTGCCAGCAGTGCAAAGACAGATTCTGGCGGCTACACCTTC	CASSAKTDSGGYTF
TRBV13	-	TRBJ2-1	-	TGTGCCAGCAGCTTACGACTATCTGATGAGCAGTTCTTC	CASSLRLSDEQFF
TRBV7-2	-	TRBJ2-1	-	TGTGCCAGCAGGGCGGGGGCGTACAATGAGCAGTTCTTC	CASRAGAYNEQFF
TRBV5-6	-	TRBJ2-1	-	TGTGCCAGCAGCTCCGACAATGAGCAGTTCTTC	CASSSDNEQFF
TRBV9	TRBD1	TRBJ2-3	-	TGTGCCAGCAGCGAGTCCGAAACCCTTCACGCGACAGGGGGCTTGGATACGCAGTATTTT	CASSESETLHATGGLDTQYF
TRBV4-2	-	TRBJ2-2	-	TGTGCCAGCAGCCAAGATTTGAGAGGGGGGGGCACCGGGGAGCTGTTTTTT	CASSQDLRGGGTGELFF
TRBV5-1	-	TRBJ2-3	-	TGCGCCAGCAGCTTGTTAGGGGATAACACAGATACGCAGTATTTT	CASSLLGDNTDTQYF
TRBV7-7	-	TRBJ2-1	-	TGTGCTAGCAGCTTATCGCAGGACTCCTACAATGAGCAGTTCTTC	CASSLSQDSYNEQFF
TRBV27	TRBD1	TRBJ1-5	once	TGTGCCAGCAGTTCCCACCCCAGTACAGGGGCGGTAGAGCCCCAGCATTTT	CASSSHPSTGAVEPQHF
TRBV7-3	-	TRBJ2-6	-	TGTGCCAGCAGCTTATTAGGGGCCTCTGGGGCCAACGTCCTGACTTTC	CASSLLGASGANVLTF